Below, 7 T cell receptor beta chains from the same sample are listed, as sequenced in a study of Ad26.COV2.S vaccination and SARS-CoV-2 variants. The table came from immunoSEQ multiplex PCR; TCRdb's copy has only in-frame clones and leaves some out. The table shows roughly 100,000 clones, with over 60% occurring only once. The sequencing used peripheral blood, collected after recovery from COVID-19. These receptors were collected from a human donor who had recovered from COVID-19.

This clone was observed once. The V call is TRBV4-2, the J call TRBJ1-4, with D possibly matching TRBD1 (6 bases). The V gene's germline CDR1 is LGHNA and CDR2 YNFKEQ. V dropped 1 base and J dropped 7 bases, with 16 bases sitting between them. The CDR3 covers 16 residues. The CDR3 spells CASSQGGGGEGEKLFF. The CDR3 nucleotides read TGTGCCAGCAGCCAAGGTGGCGGGGGCGAGGGTGAAAAACTGTTTTTT.

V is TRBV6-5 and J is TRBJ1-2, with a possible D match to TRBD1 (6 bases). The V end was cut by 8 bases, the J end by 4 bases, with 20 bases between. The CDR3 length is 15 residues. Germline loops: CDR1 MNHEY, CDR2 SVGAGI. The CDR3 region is CASLTLQGGPYGYTF. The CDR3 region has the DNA TGTGCCAGCCTCACCTTACAGGGAGGACCCTATGGCTACACCTTC.

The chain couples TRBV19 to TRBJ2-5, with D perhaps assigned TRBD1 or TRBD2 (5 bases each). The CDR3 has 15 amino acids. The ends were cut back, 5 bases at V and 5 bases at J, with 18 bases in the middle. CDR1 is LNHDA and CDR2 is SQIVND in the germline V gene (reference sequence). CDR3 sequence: CASSGARGPGETQYF. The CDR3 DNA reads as TGTGCCAGTAGTGGCGCCCGGGGTCCAGGGGAGACCCAGTACTTC.

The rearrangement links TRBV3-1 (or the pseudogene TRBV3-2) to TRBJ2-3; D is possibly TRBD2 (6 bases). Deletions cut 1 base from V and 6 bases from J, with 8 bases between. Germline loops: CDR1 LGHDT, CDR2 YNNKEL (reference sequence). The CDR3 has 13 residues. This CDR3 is CASSQGGVDTQYF. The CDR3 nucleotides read TGTGCCAGCAGCCAAGGGGGGGTGGATACGCAGTATTTT.

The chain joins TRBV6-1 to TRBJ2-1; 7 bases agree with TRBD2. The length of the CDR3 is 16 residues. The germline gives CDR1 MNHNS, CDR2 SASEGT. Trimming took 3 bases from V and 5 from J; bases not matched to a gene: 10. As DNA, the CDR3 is TGTGCCAGCAGTGATACCGGGACTACATTCGACAATGAGCAGTTCTTC. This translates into CASSDTGTTFDNEQFF.

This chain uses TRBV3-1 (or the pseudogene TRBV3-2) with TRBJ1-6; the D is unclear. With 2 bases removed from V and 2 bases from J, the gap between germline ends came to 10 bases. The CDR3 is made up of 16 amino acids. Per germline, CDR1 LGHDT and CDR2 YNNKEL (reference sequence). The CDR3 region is CASSQFEATYNSPLHF. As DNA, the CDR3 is TGTGCCAGCAGCCAATTTGAGGCCACCTATAATTCACCCCTCCACTTT.

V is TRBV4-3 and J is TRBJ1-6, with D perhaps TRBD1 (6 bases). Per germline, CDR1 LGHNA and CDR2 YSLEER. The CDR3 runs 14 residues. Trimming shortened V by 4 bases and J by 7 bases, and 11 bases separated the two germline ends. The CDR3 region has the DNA TGCGCCAGCAGCCCCGGACAGAGAAATTCACCCCTCCACTTT. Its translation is CASSPGQRNSPLHF.